This T cell receptor beta chain was identified during a study of CD8 T cells in ankylosing spondylitis. Points on this clonotype: Its antigen is not known.

Trimming took 6 bases from V and 3 from J, leaving 4 bases between them. This CDR3 spans 12 amino acids. Germline V gene sequence: CDR1 KGHDR, CDR2 SFDVKD. General observations from the study: Reactive arthritis synovial fluid and blood were previously reported to contain some motif variants. Researchers report that disease-linked clones proved CD8+ and relatively rare in peripheral blood. A TCR beta motif of about 8 highly homologous variants appeared characteristic of ankylosing spondylitis blood. Within matched ankylosing spondylitis synovial fluid, disease-linked clones were reportedly significantly enriched.

Making the TCR beta libraries involved quantitative 5'-RACE with molecular barcodes. TCRdb recomputed calls from the 5' RACE reads with MiXCR, one row per CDR3 protein. The sample has about 800,000 distinct CDR3 sequences, about 12% seen once. What was sequenced was blood, either unsorted or a sorted T cell fraction (not recorded which). This sequence originates from a male donor with ankylosing spondylitis. The gene calls are TRBV24-1 and TRBJ2-2; no clear D. The CDR3 sequence: CATSRHTGELFF. DNA of the CDR3: TGTGCCACCAGTCGACACACCGGGGAGCTGTTTTTT.